Below, one T cell receptor (beta chain) is given with its context. This sample was taken from a study of shared clonotypes between healthy human individuals. Naive-designated CD8 cells lacked CD45RO, were positively enriched for CCR7, and omitted terminally differentiated effector memory CD45RA+ cells. The assay used deep level. This table comes from immunoSEQ multiplex PCR, and its TCRdb copy is limited to in-frame clones, with some not included. This table holds approximately 2,000,000 clones, over 85% found once. The CDR3 contains 11 residues. The V end lost 6 bases, the J end lost 6 bases, and 6 bases lay between the germline ends. The germline V gene encodes CDR1 LGHNA and CDR2 YNFKEQ.

This receptor was obtained from a man aged 18 to 30 in good health. Some clones in this sample may be carry-over from other donors' samples. Sequencing was carried out using naive CD8+ T cells from PBMCs. The genes are TRBV4-2 and TRBJ2-1; no reliable D call. CDR3 in amino acids: CASRASNEQFF. The CDR3 DNA follows: TGTGCCAGCAGGGCCTCCAATGAGCAGTTCTTC.